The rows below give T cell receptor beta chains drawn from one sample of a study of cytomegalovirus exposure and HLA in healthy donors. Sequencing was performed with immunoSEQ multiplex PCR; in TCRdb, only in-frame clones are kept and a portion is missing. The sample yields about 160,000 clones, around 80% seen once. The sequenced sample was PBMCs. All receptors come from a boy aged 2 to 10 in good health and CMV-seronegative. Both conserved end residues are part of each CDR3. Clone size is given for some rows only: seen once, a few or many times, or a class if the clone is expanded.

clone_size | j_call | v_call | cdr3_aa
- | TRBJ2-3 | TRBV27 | CASSLEPTDTQYF
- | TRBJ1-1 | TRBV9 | CASSVSSGGTEAFF
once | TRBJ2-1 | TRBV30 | CAWSGTSGHNEQFF
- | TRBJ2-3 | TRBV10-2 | CASSASGGGDTQYF
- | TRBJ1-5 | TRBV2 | CASQGEGNQPQHF
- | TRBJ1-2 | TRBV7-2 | CASSQRTGGGYGYTF
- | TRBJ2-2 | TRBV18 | CASSPPSGSTFGAAGELFF
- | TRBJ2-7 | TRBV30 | CAWSDGGYEQYF
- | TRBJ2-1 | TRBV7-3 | CASSSSGSLNEQFF
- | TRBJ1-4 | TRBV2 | CASRSDRGTNEKLFF
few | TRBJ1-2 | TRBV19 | CASSPSGRGYGYTF
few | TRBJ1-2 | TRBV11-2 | CASSLVRDAGYTF
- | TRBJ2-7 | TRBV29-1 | CSVEVVAGTTYEQYF
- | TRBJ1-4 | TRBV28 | CASSFASGVYLARNEKLFF
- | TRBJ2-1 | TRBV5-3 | CARSAGLIEQFF
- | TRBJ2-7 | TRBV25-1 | CASGRTGGLHEQYF
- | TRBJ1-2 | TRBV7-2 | CASSSGIDRGYGYTF
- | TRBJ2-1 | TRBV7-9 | CASSLEEPLRGEQFF
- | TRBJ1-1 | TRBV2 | CASSATTGVDTEAFF
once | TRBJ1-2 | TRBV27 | CATRGADGYTF
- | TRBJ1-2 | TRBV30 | CASPPSRVGYGYTF
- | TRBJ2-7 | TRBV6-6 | CAGSYSSGRAGEQYF
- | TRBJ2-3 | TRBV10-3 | CAISRTSGVTDTQYF
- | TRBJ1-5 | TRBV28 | CASSLRVSNQPQHF
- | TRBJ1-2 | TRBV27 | CASAPGTGRQGGYTF
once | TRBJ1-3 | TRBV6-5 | CASSYSGGPGNTIYF
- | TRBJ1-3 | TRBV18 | CASSLTPTVVSGNTIYF
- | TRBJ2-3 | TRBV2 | CASSVQTRVGDTQYF
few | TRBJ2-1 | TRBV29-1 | CSVHKPGQGRNEQFF
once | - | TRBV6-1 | CASSVASGTYEQYF
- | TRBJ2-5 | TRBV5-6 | CASSLLGRSQETQYF
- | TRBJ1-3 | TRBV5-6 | CASSLPGSNTIYF
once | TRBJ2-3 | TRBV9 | CASSVGTSGSTDTQYF
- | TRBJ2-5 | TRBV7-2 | CASSQVPLETQYF
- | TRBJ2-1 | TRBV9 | CASSVSTYNEQFF
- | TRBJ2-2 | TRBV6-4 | CASSTSGTGELFF
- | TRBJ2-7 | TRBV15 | CATSRPLSGRLGEQYF
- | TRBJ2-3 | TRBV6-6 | CASSFRGGDTQYF
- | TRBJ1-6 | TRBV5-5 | CASSFLPGGLYSPLHF
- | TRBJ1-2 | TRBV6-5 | CASRTGSGYTF
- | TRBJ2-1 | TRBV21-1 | CASSPWTSAPGPYNEQFF
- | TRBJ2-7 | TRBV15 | CATSRTGGGDEQYF
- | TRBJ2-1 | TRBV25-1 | CASSEGVGERNEQFF
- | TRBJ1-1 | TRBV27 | CASSARQPLNTEAFF
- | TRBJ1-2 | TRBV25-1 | CASYHRGQGDDGYTF
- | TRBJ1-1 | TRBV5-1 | CASSQGNTEAFF
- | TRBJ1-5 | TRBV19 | CASSADRYNQPQHF
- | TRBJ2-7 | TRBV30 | CAWSVTGGGDEQYF
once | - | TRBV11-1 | CASTTPGLAGKGEQYF
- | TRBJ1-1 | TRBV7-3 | CASSTTGGTEAFF
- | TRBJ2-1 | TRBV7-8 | CASSQRLAGSNEQFF
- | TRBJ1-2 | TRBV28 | CASSGTGGVYGYTF